These T cell receptor beta chains were read from a single sample in a study of Graves' ophthalmopathy and Graves' hyperthyroidism. TCRdb ran MiXCR on the multiplex PCR reads and lists one entry per CDR3 protein. The data hold 260,000 or so distinct CDR3 sequences, with 45% observed a single time. Sequences were obtained from peripheral blood. Receptor source: an adult man with Graves' ophthalmopathy. The CDR3 runs from the conserved cysteine through the conserved F or W.

17,TRBV12-5,TRBJ2-2,CASGLGTSGRNTGELFF
14,TRBV20-1,TRBJ1-1,CSAPRGRVNTEAFF
15,TRBV19,TRBJ2-7,CASSMYSGLAYEQYF
15,TRBV2,TRBJ2-7,CASCQGNSGNYEQYF
16,TRBV15,TRBJ1-2,CATRRGGQAINYGYTF
15,TRBV2,TRBJ1-4,CASSEDEAYNEKLFF
15,TRBV29-1,TRBJ2-2,CSVERQGENTGELFF
15,TRBV2,TRBJ2-2,CASRDRSTNTGELFF
14,TRBV2,TRBJ1-5,CASTEIDSNQPQHF
13,TRBV20-1,TRBJ1-5,CSAVDPGDQPQHF
15,TRBV7-9,TRBJ2-2,CASSFRLGNTGELFF
12,TRBV24-1,-,CATSDEYNEQFF
14,TRBV7-9,TRBJ2-7,CASSYRGGSYEQYF
11,TRBV5-8,TRBJ2-5,CASSFSRDEYF
14,TRBV5-4,TRBJ1-2,CASSLADANYGYTF
15,TRBV4-1,TRBJ2-5,CASSQPRDRQETQYF
15,TRBV29-1,TRBJ2-5,CSVEGGQGQGETQYF
13,TRBV7-2,TRBJ1-1,CASSSVGNTEAFF
13,TRBV19,TRBJ1-2,CASNRDNNYGYTF
14,TRBV5-4,TRBJ2-3,CASSMDRVEDTQYF
14,TRBV19,TRBJ2-7,CASSITSSLGEQYF
13,TRBV5-6,TRBJ2-2,CASSYGQAGELFF
18,TRBV10-3,TRBJ2-7,CASSEDGGTSGRWDEQYF
11,TRBV7-9,TRBJ2-7,CAWDAGVEQYF
14,TRBV25-1,TRBJ2-7,CASRGQGGSYEQYF
14,TRBV6-5,TRBJ1-5,CASIPLYSNQPQHF
12,TRBV7-2,TRBJ2-5,CASSSDGGTQYF
14,TRBV28,TRBJ2-5,CASSLQTVAGTQYF
14,TRBV19,TRBJ2-7,CASSMWGETYEQYF
14,TRBV7-3,TRBJ1-5,CASSARLSNQPQHF
13,TRBV2,TRBJ1-3,CASSETGRNTIYF
16,TRBV7-6,TRBJ2-7,CASSLGGQGRNYEQYF
12,TRBV29-1,TRBJ2-7,CSIRDRGYEQYF
18,TRBV9,TRBJ1-1,CASSVLDSLGGGEPEAFF